This T cell receptor beta chain was observed in a study of T cell responses to AZD1222 COVID-19 vaccine. The CDR3 spans 15 residues. The trim removed 2 bases at V and 8 bases at J, leaving 4 bases unmatched. The germline gives CDR1 SNHLY, CDR2 FYNNEI. The method was immunoSEQ multiplex PCR; TCRdb's version includes in-frame clones alone and lacks a portion of them. The table records around 99,000 clones, around 90% of them present only once. The J gene is TRBJ1-6, the V gene TRBV2; 9 bases map to TRBD1. Specimen: peripheral blood, collected on day 0 of AZD1222 vaccination. This clonotype originated in an adult in good health. The CDR3 DNA follows: TGTGCCAGCAGTGAAATGGACAGGGGTGATTCACCCCTCCACTTT. Amino acids: CASSEMDRGDSPLHF.